These T cell receptor beta chains were read from a single sample in a study of beta chain features in type 1 diabetes. Sequencing was performed with immunoSEQ multiplex PCR; in TCRdb, only in-frame clones are kept and a portion is missing. The table shows about 25,000 clones, with 49% occurring only once. The sequenced material came from stem cell memory CD4+ T cells from blood. Source of these receptors: a man aged 30-40 years with type 1 diabetes. CDR3s include the opening cysteine and the closing phenylalanine or tryptophan. Fields, in order: CDR3 DNA, CDR3 protein, J gene, D gene, V gene, clone size. The D gene is left open where the match is weak. Not all rows give a size; the values are once, few, many and, for expanded clones, a class.

cdr3_nt: TGCGCCAGCAGCTTGAAATCCCAGGGGCAGGCAGATACGCAGTATTTT
cdr3_aa: CASSLKSQGQADTQYF
j_call: TRBJ2-3
d_call: -
v_call: TRBV5-1
clone_size: few

cdr3_nt: TGTGCCAGTACCCCAGGGAGGGACGCTGCTTATGGCTACACCTTC
cdr3_aa: CASTPGRDAAYGYTF
j_call: TRBJ1-2
d_call: -
v_call: TRBV19
clone_size: few

cdr3_nt: TGTGCCATCAGTGAGGGGACAGGGCCCGCTCACGAGCAGTACTTC
cdr3_aa: CAISEGTGPAHEQYF
j_call: TRBJ2-7
d_call: TRBD1
v_call: TRBV10-3
clone_size: -

cdr3_nt: TGTGCCAGCAGCGCGGGACAGGGAGCGGGCGGCTACACCTTC
cdr3_aa: CASSAGQGAGGYTF
j_call: TRBJ1-2
d_call: TRBD1
v_call: TRBV5-6
clone_size: few

cdr3_nt: TGTGCCAGCAGTTATATGGGACTGGGGGAGATGTATGGCTACACCTTC
cdr3_aa: CASSYMGLGEMYGYTF
j_call: TRBJ1-2
d_call: -
v_call: TRBV6-5
clone_size: -

cdr3_nt: TGTGCCAGCTCACCGCTAGCACTGAATGAGCAGTTCTTC
cdr3_aa: CASSPLALNEQFF
j_call: TRBJ2-1
d_call: -
v_call: TRBV18
clone_size: -

cdr3_nt: TGTGCCAGCGGTAGCTCTGGGGCCAACGTCCTGACTTTC
cdr3_aa: CASGSSGANVLTF
j_call: TRBJ2-6
d_call: -
v_call: TRBV6-1
clone_size: -

cdr3_nt: TGCGCCAGCAGCCTAGGACAGTCTAATGAAAAACTGTTTTTT
cdr3_aa: CASSLGQSNEKLFF
j_call: TRBJ1-4
d_call: -
v_call: TRBV5-1
clone_size: -

cdr3_nt: TGCGCCAGCAGCTTGTTACAGAACAACTATGGCTACACCTTC
cdr3_aa: CASSLLQNNYGYTF
j_call: TRBJ1-2
d_call: -
v_call: TRBV5-1
clone_size: once

cdr3_nt: TGTGCCAGCAGCTCCACAGGGGGGCAGACCCAGTACTTC
cdr3_aa: CASSSTGGQTQYF
j_call: TRBJ2-5
d_call: TRBD1
v_call: TRBV7-6
clone_size: -

cdr3_nt: TGCAGCGTAACTCGGAACACCGGGGAGCTGTTTTTT
cdr3_aa: CSVTRNTGELFF
j_call: TRBJ2-2
d_call: -
v_call: TRBV29-1
clone_size: few

cdr3_nt: TGTGCCAGCAGCTTGGGGAGCGGGGGGATCTACAATGAGCAGTTCTTC
cdr3_aa: CASSLGSGGIYNEQFF
j_call: TRBJ2-1
d_call: TRBD2
v_call: TRBV5-4
clone_size: few

cdr3_nt: TGTGCCAGCAGTCTAGGGACAGGGGATTTGGACGAGCAGTACTTC
cdr3_aa: CASSLGTGDLDEQYF
j_call: TRBJ2-7
d_call: TRBD1
v_call: TRBV6-1
clone_size: -

cdr3_nt: TGTGCCAGCAGCTTAGTATTCAGTGCAAGCACAGATACGCAGTATTTT
cdr3_aa: CASSLVFSASTDTQYF
j_call: TRBJ2-3
d_call: -
v_call: TRBV7-9
clone_size: few

cdr3_nt: TGTGCCACGCGGACAGTGAGCTCCTACAATGAGCAGTTCTTC
cdr3_aa: CATRTVSSYNEQFF
j_call: TRBJ2-1
d_call: -
v_call: TRBV6-1
clone_size: -

cdr3_nt: TGCGCCAGCAGCTTTGCTTGGGAGGGGTCAGATACGCAGTATTTT
cdr3_aa: CASSFAWEGSDTQYF
j_call: TRBJ2-3
d_call: TRBD2
v_call: TRBV5-1
clone_size: -

cdr3_nt: TGTGCCAGCAGAACCGGGACTAACCCCACAGATACGCAGTATTTT
cdr3_aa: CASRTGTNPTDTQYF
j_call: TRBJ2-3
d_call: TRBD2
v_call: TRBV6-4
clone_size: few

cdr3_nt: TGTGCCAGTAGTATGTGGGGGGACACCGGGGAGCTGTTTTTT
cdr3_aa: CASSMWGDTGELFF
j_call: TRBJ2-2
d_call: -
v_call: TRBV19
clone_size: -

cdr3_nt: TGTGCCAGCAGCTTGTCGTGGCTCGAGACCCAGTACTTC
cdr3_aa: CASSLSWLETQYF
j_call: TRBJ2-5
d_call: -
v_call: TRBV7-7
clone_size: -

cdr3_nt: TGTGCCAGCAGTTTAACCACAGGGGGCTACACCTTC
cdr3_aa: CASSLTTGGYTF
j_call: TRBJ1-2
d_call: -
v_call: TRBV28
clone_size: -

cdr3_nt: TGTGCCAGCAGTAATTTACCGGGACAGGGCTATGGCTACACCTTC
cdr3_aa: CASSNLPGQGYGYTF
j_call: TRBJ1-2
d_call: TRBD1
v_call: TRBV6-1
clone_size: -

cdr3_nt: TGTGCCAGCAGCAGGCCGGGACAGGGACCTATGAACACTGAAGCTTTCTTT
cdr3_aa: CASSRPGQGPMNTEAFF
j_call: TRBJ1-1
d_call: TRBD1
v_call: TRBV5-6
clone_size: few

cdr3_nt: TGTGCCAGCAGCTTCGGGACTAGCAGAGGTGAGCAGTTCTTC
cdr3_aa: CASSFGTSRGEQFF
j_call: TRBJ2-1
d_call: TRBD2
v_call: TRBV7-2
clone_size: -

cdr3_nt: TGTGCCAGCAGCTCGACAAACACTGAAGCTTTCTTT
cdr3_aa: CASSSTNTEAFF
j_call: TRBJ1-1
d_call: -
v_call: TRBV11-3
clone_size: -

cdr3_nt: TGTGCCAGCAGTGAATTTGGGGGGGGCCTCACAGATACGCAGTATTTT
cdr3_aa: CASSEFGGGLTDTQYF
j_call: TRBJ2-3
d_call: -
v_call: TRBV25-1
clone_size: -

cdr3_nt: TGTGCCAGCAGTGAGGACAAAAGCTCTGGAAACACCATATATTTT
cdr3_aa: CASSEDKSSGNTIYF
j_call: TRBJ1-3
d_call: -
v_call: TRBV2
clone_size: -

cdr3_nt: TGTGCCAGCAGCTCGTGGGCCGTAGCTAACTATGGCTACACCTTC
cdr3_aa: CASSSWAVANYGYTF
j_call: TRBJ1-2
d_call: -
v_call: TRBV7-2
clone_size: -

cdr3_nt: TGCGCCAGCAGCTCGGGACTAGCGGAAGAGACCCAGTACTTC
cdr3_aa: CASSSGLAEETQYF
j_call: TRBJ2-5
d_call: TRBD2
v_call: TRBV5-1
clone_size: -